The 15 T cell receptor beta chains listed next were all sequenced from one sample in a study of T cells after yellow fever vaccination. TCRdb re-analysed the 5' RACE reads in MiXCR, keeping a single row per CDR3 protein. The profile shows about 75,000 distinct CDR3 sequences, about 7.2% of them singletons. Material: CD8+ T cells sorted from PBMCs, obtained about 10 days after the first yellow fever vaccination. All receptors come from a man younger than 35 who received the YFV17D yellow fever vaccine.

The DNA for the CDR3 is TGTGCCTCCAACTCAGAAGGGAGGCCGGTCTATGAGCAGTTCTTC. Translation: CASNSEGRPVYEQFF. The J gene is TRBJ2-1, the V gene TRBV30; TRBD2 is a possible D gene (6 bases). V dropped 7 bases and J dropped 8 bases, with 24 bases sitting between them. Germline loops: CDR1 GTSNPN, CDR2 SVGIG (reference sequence). The CDR3 extends over 15 amino acids.

This clonotype appeared a few times. The rearrangement links TRBV5-5 to TRBJ2-1; D unclear. V lost 4 bases and J lost 4, with 12 bases in between. CDR3 length: 14 residues. Germline assignment: CDR1 SGHKS and CDR2 YYEKEE (reference sequence). CDR3 amino acids: CASSHGLSYNEQFF. CDR3 nucleotide sequence: TGTGCCAGCAGCCATGGCCTCAGTTACAATGAGCAGTTCTTC.

The sample holds a few counts of this clonotype. The V gene is TRBV4-1, the J gene TRBJ2-1; D could derive from TRBD1 or TRBD2 (6 bases each). The CDR3 runs to 14 residues. Trimming pared 1 base from V and 10 bases from J, leaving 14 bases between. In germline, CDR1 is MGHRA, CDR2 YSYEKL. CDR3 sequence: CASSQVTGAGEQFF. The DNA for the CDR3 is TGCGCCAGCAGCCAAGTTACGGGGGCAGGAGAGCAGTTCTTC.

The sample holds a few counts of this clonotype. The chain is built from TRBV15 and TRBJ1-1; TRBD1 aligns across 7 bases. The J segment lost 1 base and the V segment lost 8 bases, leaving 7 bases of the junction unmatched. Germline CDR1 and CDR2: LNHNV and YYDKDF (reference sequence). The CDR3 contains 14 residues. The CDR3 loop is CATVRDRANTEAFF. The CDR3 coding sequence is TGTGCCACCGTAAGAGACAGGGCGAACACTGAAGCTTTCTTT.

This clonotype has a count of ten or more. The V call is TRBV3-1, the J call TRBJ2-7, with TRBD1 matching over 7 bases. The CDR3 contains 17 residues. Germline V gene sequence: CDR1 LGHDT, CDR2 YNNKEL (reference sequence). V shed 0 bases and J 0 bases; nucleotides not matched to a gene: 8. This CDR3 is CASSQEVWDSSSYEQYF. The DNA for the CDR3 is TGTGCCAGCAGCCAAGAAGTTTGGGACAGTAGCTCCTACGAGCAGTACTTC.

This clonotype was found a few times. The chain has TRBV6-2 or TRBV6-3 and TRBJ2-2, with D possibly being TRBD1 (6 bases). The germline V gene has CDR1 MNHEY and CDR2 SVGEGT. Trimming took off 6 bases at V and 5 bases at J, with 10 bases between the two ends. The CDR3 has 13 residues. The CDR3 here is CASRSQGTGELFF. CDR3 coding DNA: TGTGCCAGCAGATCCCAGGGGACCGGGGAGCTGTTTTTT.

The CDR3 sequence is CASSFGGDYNEQFF. The CDR3 nucleotides read TGTGCCAGCAGCTTTGGGGGAGACTACAATGAGCAGTTCTTC. The chain employs TRBV7-9 and TRBJ2-1, with D perhaps assigned TRBD1 or TRBD2 (5 bases each). CDR3 size: 14 residues. V lost 3 bases, J lost 3 bases, and 9 bases lay in between. Germline V gives CDR1 SEHNR, CDR2 FQNEAQ (reference sequence). The entire variable domain, with the rest obtained from reference TRBV7-9 and TRBJ2-1, is as follows: DTGVSQNPRHKITKRGQNVTFRCDPISEHNRLYWYRQTLGQGPEFLTYFQNEAQLEKSRLLSDRFSAERPKGSFSTLEIQRTEQGDSAMYLCASSFGGDYNEQFFGPGTRLTVL.

This clonotype was detected ten times or more. The J gene is TRBJ2-7, the V gene TRBV21-1; the listed D gene, TRBD1, was not tested against the DNA. TRBV21-1 is a listed pseudogene. This CDR3 is built from 15 residues. The CDR3 loop reads CASTPPRTDSYEQYV. The CDR3 DNA sequence: TGTGCCAGCACCCCACCCCGGACAGACTCCTACGAGCAGTACGTC.

The chain uses TRBV25-1 and TRBJ2-3; 8 bases are a match to TRBD2. CDR3 length: 15 residues. V shed 2 bases and J 4 bases; nucleotides not matched to a gene: 5. The germline gives CDR1 MGHDK, CDR2 SYGVNS. For the CDR3, the DNA is TGTGCCAGCAGTGAAAGTACAGCGGGGGCAGATACGCAGTATTTT. This sequence encodes CASSESTAGADTQYF.

The rearrangement joins TRBV3-1 to TRBJ2-5, with TRBD2 matching over 8 bases. V gave up 4 bases and J gave up 5 bases; unmatched junction bases: 15. This CDR3 comprises 17 residues. The V gene's germline CDR1 is LGHDT and CDR2 YNNKEL (reference sequence). The CDR3 here is CASSPHPGLGAPETQYF. In DNA, the CDR3 is TGTGCCAGCAGCCCGCATCCGGGACTAGGGGCGCCGGAGACCCAGTACTTC.

The table lists this clonotype with many counts. This rearrangement joins TRBV10-3 to TRBJ2-7; 11 bases map to TRBD2. The CDR3 has 14 residues. Germline assignment: CDR1 ENHRY and CDR2 SYGVKD. The V and J ends lost 6 bases and 2 bases, in that order; junction bases with no gene match: 3. The CDR3 bases are TGTGCCATCAGCGCTAGCGGGGGGACCTACGAGCAGTACTTC. Protein: CAISASGGTYEQYF.

This clonotype has only one observation. This chain joins TRBV7-3 and TRBJ2-3; D is ambiguous. The CDR3 loop spans 12 amino acids. Germline loops: CDR1 SGHTA, CDR2 FQGTGA. Trimming shortened V by 0 bases and J by 6 bases, and 4 bases separated the two germline ends. CDR3 protein: CASSLTADTQYF. As DNA, the CDR3 is TGTGCCAGCAGCTTAACGGCCGATACGCAGTATTTT.

This clonotype was picked up many times. This chain joins TRBV7-9 and TRBJ1-1, with D possibly matching TRBD1 (5 bases). V lost 5 bases and J 2 bases, leaving 21 bases between the germline ends. CDR3 length equals 17 residues. CDR1 and CDR2 (germline): SEHNR, FQNEAQ (reference sequence). This chain's CDR3 is CASSPPGKGKGNTEAFF. CDR3 nucleotides: TGTGCCAGCAGCCCGCCAGGGAAGGGGAAGGGTAACACTGAAGCTTTCTTT.

In this sample, this clonotype turned up many times. V gene TRBV27 combines with J gene TRBJ2-6; D uncertain. The V end was cut by 5 bases, the J end by 0 bases, with 11 bases between. CDR3 length equals 16 residues. Per germline, CDR1 MNHEY and CDR2 SMNVEV (reference sequence). DNA of the CDR3: TGTGCCAGCAGTCCCGAGTGGAGCTCTGGGGCCAACGTCCTGACTTTC. This encodes CASSPEWSSGANVLTF. Full variable domain (remainder filled in from reference TRBV27 and TRBJ2-6): EAQVTQNPRYLITVTGKKLTVTCSQNMNHEYMSWYRQDPGLGLRQIYYSMNVEVTDKGDVPEGYKVSRKEKRNFPLILESPSPNQTSLYFCASSPEWSSGANVLTFGAGSRLTVL.

This clonotype was counted ten times or more. This chain joins TRBV7-6 and TRBJ1-1; 7 positions agree with TRBD1. J was trimmed by 4 bases and V by 1 base; bases with no gene match: 6. Germline lookup yields CDR1 SGHVS and CDR2 FNYEAQ. This CDR3 contains 15 residues. CDR3 amino acids: CASSLVGGSGTEAFF. The DNA of the CDR3 is TGTGCCAGCAGCTTAGTAGGGGGCTCAGGCACTGAAGCTTTCTTT.